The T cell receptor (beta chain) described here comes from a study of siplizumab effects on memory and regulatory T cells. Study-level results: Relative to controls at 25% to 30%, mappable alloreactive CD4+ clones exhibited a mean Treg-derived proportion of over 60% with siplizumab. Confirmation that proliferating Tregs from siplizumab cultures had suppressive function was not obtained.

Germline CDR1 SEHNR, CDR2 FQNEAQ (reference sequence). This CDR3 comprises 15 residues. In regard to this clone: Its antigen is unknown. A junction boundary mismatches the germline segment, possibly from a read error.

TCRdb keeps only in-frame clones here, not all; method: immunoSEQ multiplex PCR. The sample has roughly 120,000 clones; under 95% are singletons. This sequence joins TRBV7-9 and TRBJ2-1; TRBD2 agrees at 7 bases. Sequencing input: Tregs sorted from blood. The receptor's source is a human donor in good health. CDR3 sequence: CASSHIQDSPPSGIF. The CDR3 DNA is TGTGCCAGCAGCCATATCCAGGACTCCCCACCGAGCGGGATCTTC.